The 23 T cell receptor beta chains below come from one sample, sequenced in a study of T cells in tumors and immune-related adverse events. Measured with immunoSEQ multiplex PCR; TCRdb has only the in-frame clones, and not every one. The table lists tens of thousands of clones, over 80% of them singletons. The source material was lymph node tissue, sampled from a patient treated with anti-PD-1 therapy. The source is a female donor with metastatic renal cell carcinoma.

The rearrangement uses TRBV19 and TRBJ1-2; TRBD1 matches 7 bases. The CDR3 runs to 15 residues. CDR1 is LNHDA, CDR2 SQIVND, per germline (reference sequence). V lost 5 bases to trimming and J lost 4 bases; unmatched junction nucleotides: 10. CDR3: CASSPQQGLGYGYTF. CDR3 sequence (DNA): TGTGCCAGTAGTCCTCAACAGGGGCTAGGCTATGGCTACACCTTC.

This chain's CDR3 is CASSQDHTGSYEQYF. The CDR3 coding sequence is TGCGCCAGCAGCCAAGATCATACAGGGAGCTACGAGCAGTACTTC. This chain joins TRBV4-3 and TRBJ2-7, with D perhaps TRBD1 (6 bases). Trimming cost V 0 bases and J 3 bases, with 12 bases left between them. Germline CDR1 LGHNA, CDR2 YSLEER. The length of the CDR3 is 15 residues.

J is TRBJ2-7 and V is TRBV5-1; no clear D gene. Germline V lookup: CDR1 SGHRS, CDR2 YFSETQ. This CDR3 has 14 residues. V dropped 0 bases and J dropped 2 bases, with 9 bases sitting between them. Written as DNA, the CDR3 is TGCGCCAGCAGCTTGGTTAGGGAACCCTACGAGCAGTACTTC. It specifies CASSLVREPYEQYF. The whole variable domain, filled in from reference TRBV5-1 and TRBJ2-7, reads KAGVTQTPRYLIKTRGQQVTLSCSPISGHRSVSWYQQTPGQGLQFLFEYFSETQRNKGNFPGRFSGRQFSNSRSEMNVSTLELGDSALYLCASSLVREPYEQYFGPGTRLTVT.

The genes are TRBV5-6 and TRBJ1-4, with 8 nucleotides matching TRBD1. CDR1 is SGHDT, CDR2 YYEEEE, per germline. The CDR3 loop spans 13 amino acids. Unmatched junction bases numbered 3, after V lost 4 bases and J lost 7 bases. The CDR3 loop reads CASSATGGEKLFF. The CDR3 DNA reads TGTGCCAGCAGCGCAACAGGGGGTGAAAAACTGTTTTTT.

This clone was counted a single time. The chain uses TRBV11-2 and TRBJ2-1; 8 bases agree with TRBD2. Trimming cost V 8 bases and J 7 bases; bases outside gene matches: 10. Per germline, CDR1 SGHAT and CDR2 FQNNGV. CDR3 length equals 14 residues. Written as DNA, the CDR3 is TGTGCCAGCGGACCTGGCGGGGGGCTTAATGAGCAGTTCTTC. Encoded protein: CASGPGGGLNEQFF.

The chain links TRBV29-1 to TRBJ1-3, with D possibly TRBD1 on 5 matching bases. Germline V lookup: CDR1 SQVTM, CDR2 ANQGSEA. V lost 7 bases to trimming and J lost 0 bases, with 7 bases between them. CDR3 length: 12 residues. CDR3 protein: CSGGTSGNTIYF. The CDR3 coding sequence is TGCAGCGGCGGGACCTCTGGAAACACCATATATTTT.

This CDR3 is CASSLRLAGSYEQYF. The CDR3 DNA reads as TGTGCCAGCAGCCTTCGGCTAGCGGGATCCTACGAGCAGTACTTC. This chain links TRBV27 with TRBJ2-7; 9 bases fit TRBD2. The CDR3 extends over 15 amino acids. The J segment lost 1 base and the V segment lost 6 bases, leaving 7 bases of the junction unmatched. Germline values: CDR1 MNHEY, CDR2 SMNVEV (reference sequence).

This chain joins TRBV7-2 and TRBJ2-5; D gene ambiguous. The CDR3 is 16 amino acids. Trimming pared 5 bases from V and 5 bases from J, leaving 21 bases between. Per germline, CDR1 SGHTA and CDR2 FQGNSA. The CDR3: CASSVRLGRSWETQYF. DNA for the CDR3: TGTGCCAGCAGCGTACGACTTGGACGTAGTTGGGAGACCCAGTACTTC.

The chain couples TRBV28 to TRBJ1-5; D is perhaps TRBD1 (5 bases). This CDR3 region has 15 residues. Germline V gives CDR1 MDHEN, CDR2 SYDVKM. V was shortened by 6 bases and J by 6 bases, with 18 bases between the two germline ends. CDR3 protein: CASRVLGGDAQPQHF. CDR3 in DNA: TGTGCCAGCAGAGTTTTAGGAGGGGACGCTCAGCCCCAGCATTTT.

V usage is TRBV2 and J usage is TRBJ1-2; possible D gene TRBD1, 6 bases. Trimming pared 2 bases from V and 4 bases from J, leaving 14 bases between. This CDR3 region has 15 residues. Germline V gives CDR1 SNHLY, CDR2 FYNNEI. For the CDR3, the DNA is TGTGCCAGCAGTGAATTAGGGGGGCGCAGCTATGGCTACACCTTC. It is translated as CASSELGGRSYGYTF.

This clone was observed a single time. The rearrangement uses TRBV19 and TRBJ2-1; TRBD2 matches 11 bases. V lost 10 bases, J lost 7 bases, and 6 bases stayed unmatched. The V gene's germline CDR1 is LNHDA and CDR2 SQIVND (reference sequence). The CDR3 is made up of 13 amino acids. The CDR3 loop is CATVAGGRNEQFF. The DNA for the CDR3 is TGTGCCACTGTAGCGGGGGGGCGGAATGAGCAGTTCTTC.

For the CDR3, the DNA is TGTGCCAGCTCACCTCCTAGTGCCAATGAGCAGTTCTTC. Translation: CASSPPSANEQFF. The rearrangement uses TRBV18 and TRBJ2-1; D is uncertain. Trimming shortened V by 3 bases and J by 6 bases, and 9 bases separated the two germline ends. The V gene's germline CDR1 is KGHSH and CDR2 LQKENI. The CDR3 sequence is 13 residues long.

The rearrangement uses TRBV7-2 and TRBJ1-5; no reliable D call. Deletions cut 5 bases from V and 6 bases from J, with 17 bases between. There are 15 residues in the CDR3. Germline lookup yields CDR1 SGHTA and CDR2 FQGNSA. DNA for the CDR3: TGTGCCAGCAGCCCTCGAGCAGGATCTCCTCAGCCCCAGCATTTT. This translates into CASSPRAGSPQPQHF.

The chain's CDR3 is CASSLDGNGYTF. CDR3 sequence (DNA): TGTGCCAGCAGCTTAGATGGGAATGGCTACACCTTC. J is TRBJ1-2 and V is TRBV7-2; D gene ambiguous. Germline values: CDR1 SGHTA, CDR2 FQGNSA. CDR3 length equals 12 residues. Trimming removed 1 base from V and 6 bases from J, with 6 bases in between.

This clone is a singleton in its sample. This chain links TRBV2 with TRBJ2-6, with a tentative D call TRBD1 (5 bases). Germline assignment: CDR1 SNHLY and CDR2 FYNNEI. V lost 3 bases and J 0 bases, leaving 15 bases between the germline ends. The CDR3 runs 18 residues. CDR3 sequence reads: CASSDPRAGFSGANVLTF. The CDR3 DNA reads TGTGCCAGCAGTGACCCCAGGGCCGGATTCTCTGGGGCCAACGTCCTGACTTTC. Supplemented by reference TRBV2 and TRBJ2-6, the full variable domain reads EPEVTQTPSHQVTQMGQEVILRCVPISNHLYFYWYRQILGQKVEFLVSFYNNEISEKSEIFDDQFSVERPDGSNFTLKIRSTKLEDSAMYFCASSDPRAGFSGANVLTFGAGSRLTVL.

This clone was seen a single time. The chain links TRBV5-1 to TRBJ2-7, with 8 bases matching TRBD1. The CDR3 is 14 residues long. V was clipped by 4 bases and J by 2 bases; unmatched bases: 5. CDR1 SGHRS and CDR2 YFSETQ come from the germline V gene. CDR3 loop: CASSRDRSTYEQYF. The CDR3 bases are TGCGCCAGCAGCCGGGACAGGAGTACCTACGAGCAGTACTTC. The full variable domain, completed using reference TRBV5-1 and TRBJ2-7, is KAGVTQTPRYLIKTRGQQVTLSCSPISGHRSVSWYQQTPGQGLQFLFEYFSETQRNKGNFPGRFSGRQFSNSRSEMNVSTLELGDSALYLCASSRDRSTYEQYFGPGTRLTVT.

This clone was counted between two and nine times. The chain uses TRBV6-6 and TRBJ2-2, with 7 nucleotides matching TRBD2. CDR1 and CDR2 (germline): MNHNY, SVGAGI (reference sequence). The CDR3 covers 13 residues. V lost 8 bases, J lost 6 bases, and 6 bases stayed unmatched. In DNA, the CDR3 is TGTGCCAGCCGGGGGGTGGTTTCCGGGGAGCTGTTTTTT. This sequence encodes CASRGVVSGELFF.

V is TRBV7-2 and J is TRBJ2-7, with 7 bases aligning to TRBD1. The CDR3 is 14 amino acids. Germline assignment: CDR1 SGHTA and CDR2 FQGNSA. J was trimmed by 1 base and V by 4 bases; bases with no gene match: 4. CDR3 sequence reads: CASSSTGRSYEQYF. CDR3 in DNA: TGTGCCAGCAGCTCGACAGGGCGGTCCTACGAGCAGTACTTC.

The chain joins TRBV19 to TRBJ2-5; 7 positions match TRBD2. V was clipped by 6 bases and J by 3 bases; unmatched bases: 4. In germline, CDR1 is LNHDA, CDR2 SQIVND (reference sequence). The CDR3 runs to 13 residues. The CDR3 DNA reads TGTGCCAGTAGCGGGAGGCAGGAAGAGACCCAGTACTTC. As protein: CASSGRQEETQYF.

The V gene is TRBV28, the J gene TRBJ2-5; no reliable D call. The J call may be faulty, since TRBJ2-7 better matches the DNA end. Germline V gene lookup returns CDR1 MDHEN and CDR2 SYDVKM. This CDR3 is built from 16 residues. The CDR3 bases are TGTGCCAGTCCCCCTCACGGAGCCCTGAGCTCCTACGAGCAGTACTTC. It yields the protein CASPPHGALSSYEQYF.

DNA of the CDR3: TGTGCCAGCAGCTTGACAGGGGGTTTTTCTGGTTCACCCCTCCACTTT. Its protein is CASSLTGGFSGSPLHF. V is TRBV5-4 and J is TRBJ1-6; 8 bases align to TRBD1. V was clipped by 1 base and J by 9 bases; unmatched bases: 9. Per the germline V gene, CDR1 is SGHNT and CDR2 is YYREEE (reference sequence). This CDR3 is 16 amino acids long.

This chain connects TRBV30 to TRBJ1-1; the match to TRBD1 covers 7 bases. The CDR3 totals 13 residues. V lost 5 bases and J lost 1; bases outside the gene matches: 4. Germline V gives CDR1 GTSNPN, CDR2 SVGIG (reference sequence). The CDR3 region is CAWSGQANTEAFF. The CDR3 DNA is TGTGCCTGGTCTGGACAGGCGAACACTGAAGCTTTCTTT.

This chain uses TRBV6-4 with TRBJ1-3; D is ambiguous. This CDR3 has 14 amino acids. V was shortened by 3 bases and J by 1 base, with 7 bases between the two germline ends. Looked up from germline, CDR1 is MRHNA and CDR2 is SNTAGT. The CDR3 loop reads CASSEDPSGNTIYF. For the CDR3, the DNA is TGTGCCAGCAGTGAGGACCCGTCTGGAAACACCATATATTTT.